A selection of T cell receptor beta chains follows, all from one sample in a study of blood T cell repertoires in COVID-19. The repertoire was sequenced with immunoSEQ multiplex PCR; TCRdb's copy has only in-frame clones and lacks some. The sample shows about 240,000 clones, about 80% of them seen only once. The source material was peripheral blood. The receptors here all came from a woman older than 75 with acute or convalescent COVID-19. The CDR3 runs from the conserved cysteine through the conserved F or W. D genes are given only for firm matches. The listing skips clone size in some rows; elsewhere it reads once, few, many or a size class.

v_call: TRBV6-2/TRBV6-3; j_call: TRBJ1-2; clone_size: few; d_call: .; cdr3_aa: CASSPTSNYGYTF; cdr3_nt: TGTGCCAGCAGCCCCACAAGTAACTATGGCTACACCTTC
v_call: TRBV2; j_call: TRBJ2-1; clone_size: .; d_call: TRBD2; cdr3_aa: CASSPPGGWSEQFF; cdr3_nt: TGTGCCAGCAGTCCACCGGGGGGGTGGAGTGAGCAGTTCTTC
v_call: TRBV2; j_call: TRBJ1-6; clone_size: .; d_call: TRBD1; cdr3_aa: CASIDRDGNSPLHF; cdr3_nt: TGTGCCAGCATCGACAGGGATGGTAATTCACCCCTCCACTTT
v_call: TRBV21-1; j_call: TRBJ2-1; clone_size: .; d_call: .; cdr3_aa: CASSKEGRDCEQFF; cdr3_nt: TGTGCCAGCAGCAAAGAGGGCAGGGATTGTGAGCAGTTCTTC
v_call: TRBV27; j_call: TRBJ2-7; clone_size: .; d_call: TRBD1; cdr3_aa: CASSAAGGSYEQYF; cdr3_nt: TGTGCCAGCAGTGCGGCAGGGGGATCCTACGAGCAGTACTTC
v_call: TRBV2; j_call: TRBJ1-2; clone_size: .; d_call: .; cdr3_aa: CATVYRDGYGYTF; cdr3_nt: TGTGCCACGGTATACAGGGACGGCTATGGCTACACCTTC
v_call: TRBV5-4; j_call: TRBJ1-1; clone_size: .; d_call: .; cdr3_aa: CASSFGGGLNTEAFF; cdr3_nt: TGTGCCAGCAGCTTTGGGGGGGGGCTGAACACTGAAGCTTTCTTT
v_call: TRBV11-2; j_call: TRBJ2-1; clone_size: .; d_call: TRBD2; cdr3_aa: CASSLNSGGYEQFF; cdr3_nt: TGTGCCAGCAGCCTTAATAGCGGGGGTTATGAGCAGTTCTTC
v_call: TRBV18; j_call: TRBJ1-2; clone_size: once; d_call: TRBD1; cdr3_aa: CASSPAGGSGYTF; cdr3_nt: TGTGCCAGCTCCCCCGCAGGGGGAAGTGGCTACACCTTC
v_call: TRBV28; j_call: TRBJ2-3; clone_size: few; d_call: TRBD2; cdr3_aa: CASMPRLARTDTQYF; cdr3_nt: TGTGCCAGCATGCCCCGACTAGCCCGCACAGATACGCAGTATTTT
v_call: TRBV2; j_call: TRBJ2-1; clone_size: .; d_call: TRBD1; cdr3_aa: CASNPLQGAQFF; cdr3_nt: TGTGCCAGCAACCCACTACAGGGGGCTCAGTTCTTC
v_call: TRBV2; j_call: TRBJ1-1; clone_size: once; d_call: TRBD1; cdr3_aa: CASRRDRGGPEAFF; cdr3_nt: TGTGCCAGCAGGCGGGACAGGGGCGGACCTGAAGCTTTCTTT
v_call: TRBV4-1; j_call: TRBJ2-3; clone_size: once; d_call: .; cdr3_aa: CASSQSGGLTSTDTQYF; cdr3_nt: TGCGCCAGCAGCCAGAGTGGCGGGTTAACTAGCACAGATACGCAGTATTTT
v_call: TRBV4-1; j_call: TRBJ1-1; clone_size: .; d_call: TRBD1; cdr3_aa: CASSHADRLWEAFF; cdr3_nt: TGCGCCAGCAGCCACGCGGACAGGCTGTGGGAAGCTTTCTTT
v_call: TRBV9; j_call: TRBJ2-7; clone_size: .; d_call: TRBD1; cdr3_aa: CASSVRGQGAYEQYF; cdr3_nt: TGTGCCAGCAGCGTGAGGGGACAGGGAGCCTACGAGCAGTACTTC
v_call: TRBV7-9; j_call: TRBJ1-1; clone_size: .; d_call: .; cdr3_aa: CASSLDRRGAFF; cdr3_nt: TGTGCCAGCAGCTTAGATCGGAGAGGTGCTTTCTTT
v_call: TRBV11-2; j_call: TRBJ2-4; clone_size: .; d_call: .; cdr3_aa: CASSPYPDPAGSDIQYF; cdr3_nt: TGTGCCAGCAGCCCCTACCCGGACCCCGCGGGGAGTGACATTCAGTACTTC
v_call: TRBV5-1; j_call: TRBJ2-3; clone_size: .; d_call: TRBD2; cdr3_aa: CASSPPTSGWGDTQYF; cdr3_nt: TGCGCCAGCAGCCCACCGACTAGCGGGTGGGGGGATACGCAGTATTTT
v_call: TRBV7-8; j_call: TRBJ2-3; clone_size: once; d_call: .; cdr3_aa: CASSPPRGGGTDTQYF; cdr3_nt: TGTGCCAGCAGCCCCCCCCGGGGCGGGGGCACAGATACGCAGTATTTT
v_call: TRBV19; j_call: TRBJ2-5; clone_size: .; d_call: .; cdr3_aa: CASSIGKGRGETQYF; cdr3_nt: TGTGCCAGTAGTATTGGAAAAGGCCGCGGAGAGACCCAGTACTTC
v_call: TRBV6-5; j_call: TRBJ1-2; clone_size: once; d_call: .; cdr3_aa: CASSLQGASSYGYTF; cdr3_nt: TGTGCCAGCAGTTTACAGGGTGCTTCCTCCTATGGCTACACCTTC
v_call: TRBV28; j_call: TRBJ1-2; clone_size: .; d_call: TRBD1; cdr3_aa: CASSPGTGAGGYTF; cdr3_nt: TGTGCCAGCAGTCCAGGGACAGGGGCAGGTGGCTACACCTTC
v_call: TRBV25-1; j_call: TRBJ1-2; clone_size: .; d_call: .; cdr3_aa: CASSESADIYGYTF; cdr3_nt: TGTGCCAGCAGTGAATCGGCAGACATCTATGGCTACACCTTC
v_call: TRBV5-5; j_call: TRBJ1-1; clone_size: .; d_call: .; cdr3_aa: CASSVGSGVGNTEAFF; cdr3_nt: TGTGCCAGCAGCGTTGGGAGCGGGGTCGGGAACACTGAAGCTTTCTTT
v_call: TRBV19; j_call: TRBJ2-7; clone_size: .; d_call: TRBD1; cdr3_aa: CASSRTGTEAYEQYF; cdr3_nt: TGTGCCAGTAGCAGAACCGGGACAGAAGCCTACGAGCAGTACTTC
v_call: TRBV6-6; j_call: TRBJ1-2; clone_size: .; d_call: .; cdr3_aa: CASSRQENYGYTF; cdr3_nt: TGTGCCAGCAGTCGACAGGAAAACTATGGCTACACCTTC
v_call: TRBV27; j_call: TRBJ1-5; clone_size: .; d_call: .; cdr3_aa: CASSLPQTGWGYSNQPQHF; cdr3_nt: TGTGCCAGCAGTTTACCGCAGACAGGATGGGGATATAGCAATCAGCCCCAGCATTTT
v_call: TRBV2; j_call: TRBJ2-7; clone_size: .; d_call: .; cdr3_aa: CASAPRLENEQYF; cdr3_nt: TGTGCCAGCGCACCTAGGTTAGAGAACGAGCAGTACTTC
v_call: TRBV12-3/TRBV12-4; j_call: TRBJ2-5; clone_size: .; d_call: .; cdr3_aa: CASSSGFRETQYF; cdr3_nt: TGTGCCAGCAGTTCGGGGTTCCGGGAGACCCAGTACTTC
v_call: TRBV7-6; j_call: TRBJ2-5; clone_size: .; d_call: .; cdr3_aa: CASSSPMGRKETQYF; cdr3_nt: TGTGCCAGCAGCTCACCTATGGGCCGGAAAGAGACCCAGTACTTC